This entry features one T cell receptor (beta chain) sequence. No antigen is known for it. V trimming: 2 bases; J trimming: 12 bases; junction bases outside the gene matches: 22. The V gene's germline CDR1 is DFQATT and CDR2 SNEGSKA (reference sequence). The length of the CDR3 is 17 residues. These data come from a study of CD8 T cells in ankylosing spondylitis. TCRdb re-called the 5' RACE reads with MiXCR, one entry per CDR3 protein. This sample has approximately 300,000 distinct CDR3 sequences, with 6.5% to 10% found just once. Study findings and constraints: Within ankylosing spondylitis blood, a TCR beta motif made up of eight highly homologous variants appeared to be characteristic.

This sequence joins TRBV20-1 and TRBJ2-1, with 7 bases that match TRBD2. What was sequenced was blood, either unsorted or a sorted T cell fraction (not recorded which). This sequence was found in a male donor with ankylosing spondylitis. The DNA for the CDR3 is TGCAGTGCTAGAACCCTTCGGAGGGGCGGGAGCGCCTGGGGGCAGTTCTTC. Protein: CSARTLRRGGSAWGQFF.